This T cell receptor beta chain was captured by sequencing in a study of vaccination and CD4 T cells after COVID-19. Notes on this clonotype: What it recognizes is unknown.

The Oncomine TCR Beta short-read assay sequenced DNA from cultured CD4+ T cells. Investigators obtained genomic DNA by extraction from cultured CD4+ T cells. TCRdb used MiXCR to reprocess the PCR reads, holding one entry per CDR3 protein. The sample consists of approximately 18,000 distinct CDR3 sequences, 43% of them appearing once. Treatment here: roughly 10-day PBMC culture with coronavirus spike peptide pools or control peptides (ViraFEST assay). First, ViraFEST expanded antigen-specific T cells with peptide pools, and next it sequenced the TCRs. PBMC cultures, at under 2.5 million cells per well, received 10 IU/ml IL-2 and 10 ug/ml peptide pools. The TCR comes from a human donor who had recovered from COVID-19. The sequenced sample was CD4+ T cells from blood, cultured in vitro, obtained after SARS-CoV-2 vaccination.

The DNA of the CDR3 is TGTGCCAGCAGCCCCGGGACAGGGTTCAGCTACCAAGAGACCCAGTACTTC. Translating gives CASSPGTGFSYQETQYF. The chain joins TRBV5-8 to TRBJ2-5; 9 nucleotides line up with TRBD1. The V segment lost 4 bases and the J segment 0 bases; nucleotides outside the gene matches: 10. Germline V gives CDR1 SGHTS, CDR2 YDEGEE. The CDR3 length is 17 residues.